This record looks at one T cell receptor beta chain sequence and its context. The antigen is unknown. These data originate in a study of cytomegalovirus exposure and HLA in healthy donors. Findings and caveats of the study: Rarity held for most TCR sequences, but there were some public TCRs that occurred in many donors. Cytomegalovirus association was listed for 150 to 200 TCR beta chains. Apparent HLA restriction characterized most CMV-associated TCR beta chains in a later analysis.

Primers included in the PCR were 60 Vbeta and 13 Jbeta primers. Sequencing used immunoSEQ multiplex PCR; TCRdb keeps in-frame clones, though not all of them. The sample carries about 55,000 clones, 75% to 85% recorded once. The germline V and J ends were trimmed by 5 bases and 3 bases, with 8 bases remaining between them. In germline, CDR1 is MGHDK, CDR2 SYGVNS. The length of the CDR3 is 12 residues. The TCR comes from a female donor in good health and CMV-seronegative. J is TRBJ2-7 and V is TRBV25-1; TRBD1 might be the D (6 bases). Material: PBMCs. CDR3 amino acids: CASSQQGYEQYF. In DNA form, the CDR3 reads TGTGCCAGCAGTCAACAGGGCTACGAGCAGTACTTC.